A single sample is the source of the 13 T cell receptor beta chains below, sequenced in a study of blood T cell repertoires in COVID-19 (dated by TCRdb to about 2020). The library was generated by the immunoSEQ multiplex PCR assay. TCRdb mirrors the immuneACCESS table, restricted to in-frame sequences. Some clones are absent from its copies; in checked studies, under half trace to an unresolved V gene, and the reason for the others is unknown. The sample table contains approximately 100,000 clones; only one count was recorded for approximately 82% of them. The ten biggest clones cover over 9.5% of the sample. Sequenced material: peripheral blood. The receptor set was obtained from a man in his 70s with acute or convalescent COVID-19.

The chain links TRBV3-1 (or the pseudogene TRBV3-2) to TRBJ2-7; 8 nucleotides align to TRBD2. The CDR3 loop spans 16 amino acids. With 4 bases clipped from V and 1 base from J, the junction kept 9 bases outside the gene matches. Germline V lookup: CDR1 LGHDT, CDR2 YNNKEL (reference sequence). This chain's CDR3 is CASSLLGGLASYEQYF. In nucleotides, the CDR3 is TGTGCCAGCAGCCTCCTCGGAGGACTAGCTTCCTACGAGCAGTACTTC.

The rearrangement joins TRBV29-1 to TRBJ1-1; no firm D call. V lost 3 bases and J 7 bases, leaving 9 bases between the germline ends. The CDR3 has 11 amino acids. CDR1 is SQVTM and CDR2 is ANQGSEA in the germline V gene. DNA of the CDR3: TGCAGCGTTGATGGCGGGAGTGAAGCTTTCTTT. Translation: CSVDGGSEAFF.

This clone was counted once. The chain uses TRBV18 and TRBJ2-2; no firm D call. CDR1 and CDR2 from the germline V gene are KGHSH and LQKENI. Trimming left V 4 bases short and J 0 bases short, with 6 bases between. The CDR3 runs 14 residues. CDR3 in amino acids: CASSRDSNTGELFF. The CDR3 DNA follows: TGTGCCAGCTCACGTGACTCGAACACCGGGGAGCTGTTTTTT.

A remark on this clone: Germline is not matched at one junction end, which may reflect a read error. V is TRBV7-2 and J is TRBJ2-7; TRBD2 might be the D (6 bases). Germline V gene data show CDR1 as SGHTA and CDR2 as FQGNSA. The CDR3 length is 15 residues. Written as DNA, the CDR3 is TGTGCCAGCACCTTATGGGGCGGGGTGGCGTACGAGCAGTACTTC. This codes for CASTLWGGVAYEQYF.

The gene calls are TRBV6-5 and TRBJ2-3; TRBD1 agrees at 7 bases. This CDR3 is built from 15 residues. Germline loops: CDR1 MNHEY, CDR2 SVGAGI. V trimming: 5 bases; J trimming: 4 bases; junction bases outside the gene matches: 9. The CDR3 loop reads CASSNRGLRADTQYF. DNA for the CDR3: TGTGCCAGCAGTAACAGGGGATTACGTGCAGATACGCAGTATTTT.

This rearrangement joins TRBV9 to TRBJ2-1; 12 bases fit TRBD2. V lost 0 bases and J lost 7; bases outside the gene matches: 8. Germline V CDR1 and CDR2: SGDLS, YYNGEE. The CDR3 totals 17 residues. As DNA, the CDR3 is TGTGCCAGCAGCGTAGCCAGACTAGCGGGAGTTTTGAATGAGCAGTTCTTC. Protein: CASSVARLAGVLNEQFF.

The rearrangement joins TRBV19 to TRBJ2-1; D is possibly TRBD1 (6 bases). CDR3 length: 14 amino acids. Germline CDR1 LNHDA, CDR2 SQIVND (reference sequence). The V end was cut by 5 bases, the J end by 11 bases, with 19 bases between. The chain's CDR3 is CASSPRNTGLKQFF. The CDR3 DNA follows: TGTGCCAGTAGTCCCCGAAATACAGGGTTAAAGCAGTTCTTC.

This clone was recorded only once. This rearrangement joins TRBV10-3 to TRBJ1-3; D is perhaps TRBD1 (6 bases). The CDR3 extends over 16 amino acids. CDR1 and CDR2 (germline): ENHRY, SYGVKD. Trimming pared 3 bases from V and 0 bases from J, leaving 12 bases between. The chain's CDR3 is CAISESDSASGNTIYF. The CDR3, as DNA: TGTGCCATCAGTGAATCGGACAGCGCCTCTGGAAACACCATATATTTT.

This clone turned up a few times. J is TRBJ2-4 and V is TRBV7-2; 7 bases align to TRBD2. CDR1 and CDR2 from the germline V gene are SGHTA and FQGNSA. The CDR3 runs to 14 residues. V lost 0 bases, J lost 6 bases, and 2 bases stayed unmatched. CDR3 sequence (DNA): TGTGCCAGCAGCTTAGCGGGAGGGAGAAACATTCAGTACTTC. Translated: CASSLAGGRNIQYF.

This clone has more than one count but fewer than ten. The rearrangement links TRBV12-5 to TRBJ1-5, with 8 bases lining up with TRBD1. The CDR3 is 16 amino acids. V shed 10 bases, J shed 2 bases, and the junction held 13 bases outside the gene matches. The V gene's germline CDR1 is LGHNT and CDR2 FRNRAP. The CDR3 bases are TGTGCTACCGCTAGGACAGGGCTACGAGGCAATCAGCCCCAGCATTTT. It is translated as CATARTGLRGNQPQHF. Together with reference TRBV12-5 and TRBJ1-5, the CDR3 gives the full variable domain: DARVTQTPRHKVTEMGQEVTMRCQPILGHNTVFWYRQTMMQGLELLAYFRNRAPLDDSGMPKDRFSAEMPDATLATLKIQPSEPRDSAVYFCATARTGLRGNQPQHFGDGTRLSIL.

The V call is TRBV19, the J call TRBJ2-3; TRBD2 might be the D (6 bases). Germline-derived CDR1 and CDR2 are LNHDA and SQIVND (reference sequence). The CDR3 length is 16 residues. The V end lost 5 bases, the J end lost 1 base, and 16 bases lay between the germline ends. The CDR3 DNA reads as TGTGCCAGTAGTCTCGGTGGCGGGGCGGGCACAGATACGCAGTATTTT. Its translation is CASSLGGGAGTDTQYF.

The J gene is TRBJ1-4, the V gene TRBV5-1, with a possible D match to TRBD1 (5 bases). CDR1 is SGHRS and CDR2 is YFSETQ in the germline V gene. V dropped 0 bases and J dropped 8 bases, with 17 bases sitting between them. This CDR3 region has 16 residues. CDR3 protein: CASSLAEGRGNEKLFF. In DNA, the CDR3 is TGCGCCAGCAGCTTGGCGGAAGGGAGGGGAAACGAAAAACTGTTTTTT.

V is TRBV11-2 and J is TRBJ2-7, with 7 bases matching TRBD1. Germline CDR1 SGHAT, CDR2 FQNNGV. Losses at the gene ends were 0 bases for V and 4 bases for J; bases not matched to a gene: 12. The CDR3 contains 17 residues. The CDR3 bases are TGTGCCAGCAGCTTAGATCCCGGGACAGCGATCGTTTACGAGCAGTACTTC. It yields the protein CASSLDPGTAIVYEQYF. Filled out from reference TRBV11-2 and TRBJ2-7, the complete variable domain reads EAGVAQSPRYKIIEKRQSVAFWCNPISGHATLYWYQQILGQGPKLLIQFQNNGVVDDSQLPKDRFSAERLKGVDSTLKIQPAKLEDSAVYLCASSLDPGTAIVYEQYFGPGTRLTVT.